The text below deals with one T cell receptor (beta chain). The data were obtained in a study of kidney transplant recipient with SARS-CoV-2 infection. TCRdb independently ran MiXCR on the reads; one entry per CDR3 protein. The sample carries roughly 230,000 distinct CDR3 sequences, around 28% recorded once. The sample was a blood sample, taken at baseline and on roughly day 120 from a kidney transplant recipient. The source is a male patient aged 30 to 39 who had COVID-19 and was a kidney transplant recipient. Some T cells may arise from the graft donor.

CDR3 nucleotide sequence: TGTGCCAGCAGTTTAGCGAGAGGGTTCTCCTACAATGAGCAGTTCTTC. Amino acids: CASSLARGFSYNEQFF. This chain links TRBV7-3 with TRBJ2-1, with D tentatively TRBD2 (5 bases). The CDR3 runs to 16 residues. Germline CDR1 is SGHTA and CDR2 is FQGTGA. V was clipped by 6 bases and J by 0 bases, with 15 bases between them.